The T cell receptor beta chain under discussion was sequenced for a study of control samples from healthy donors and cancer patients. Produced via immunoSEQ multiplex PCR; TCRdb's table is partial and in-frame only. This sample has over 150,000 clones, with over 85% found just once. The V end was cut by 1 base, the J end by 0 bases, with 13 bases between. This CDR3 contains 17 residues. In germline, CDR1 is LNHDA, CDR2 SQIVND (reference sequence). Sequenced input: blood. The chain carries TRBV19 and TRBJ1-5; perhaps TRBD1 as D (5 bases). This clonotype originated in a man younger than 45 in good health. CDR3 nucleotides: TGTGCCAGTAGTATAGCTCGTGAGGGGTTTAGCAATCAGCCCCAGCATTTT. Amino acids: CASSIAREGFSNQPQHF.